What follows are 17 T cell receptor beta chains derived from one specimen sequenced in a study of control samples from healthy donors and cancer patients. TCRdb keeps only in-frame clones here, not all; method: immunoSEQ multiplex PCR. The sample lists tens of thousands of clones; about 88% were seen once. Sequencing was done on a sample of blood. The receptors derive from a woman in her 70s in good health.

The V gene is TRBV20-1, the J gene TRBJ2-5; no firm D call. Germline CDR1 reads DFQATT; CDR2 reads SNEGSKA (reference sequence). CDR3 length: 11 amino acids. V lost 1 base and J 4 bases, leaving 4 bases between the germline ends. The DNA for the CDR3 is TGCAGTGCTAGAGTCGGAGAGACCCAGTACTTC. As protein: CSARVGETQYF.

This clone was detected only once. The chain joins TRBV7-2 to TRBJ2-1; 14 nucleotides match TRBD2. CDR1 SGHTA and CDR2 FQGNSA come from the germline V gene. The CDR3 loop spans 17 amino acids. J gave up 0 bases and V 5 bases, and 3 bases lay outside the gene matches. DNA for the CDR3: TGTGCCAGCAGCCCCGGGACTAGCGGGAGCTCCTACAATGAGCAGTTCTTC. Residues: CASSPGTSGSSYNEQFF.

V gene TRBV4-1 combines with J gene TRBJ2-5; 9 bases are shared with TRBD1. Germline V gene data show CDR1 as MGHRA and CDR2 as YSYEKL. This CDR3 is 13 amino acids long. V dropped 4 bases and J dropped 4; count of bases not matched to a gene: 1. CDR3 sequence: CASSLTGGETQYF. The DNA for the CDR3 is TGCGCCAGCAGCCTGACAGGGGGAGAGACCCAGTACTTC.

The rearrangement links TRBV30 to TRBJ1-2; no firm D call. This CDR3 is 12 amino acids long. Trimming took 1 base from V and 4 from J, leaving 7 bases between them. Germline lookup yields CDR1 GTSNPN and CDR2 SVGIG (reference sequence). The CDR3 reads CAWSGGSYGYTF. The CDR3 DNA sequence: TGTGCCTGGAGTGGCGGGTCCTATGGCTACACCTTC. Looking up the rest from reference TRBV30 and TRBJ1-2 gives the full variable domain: SQTIHQWPATLVQPVGSPLSLECTVEGTSNPNLYWYRQAAGRGLQLLFYSVGIGQISSEVPQNLSASRPQDRQFILSSKKLLLSDSGFYLCAWSGGSYGYTFGSGTRLTVV.

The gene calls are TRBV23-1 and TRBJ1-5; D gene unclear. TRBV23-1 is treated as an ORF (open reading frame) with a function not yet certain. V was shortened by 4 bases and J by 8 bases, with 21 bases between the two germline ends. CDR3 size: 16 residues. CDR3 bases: TGCGCCAGCAGTCCTATACCCGGGCTGTCCGCAAAGCCCCAGCATTTT. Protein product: CASSPIPGLSAKPQHF.

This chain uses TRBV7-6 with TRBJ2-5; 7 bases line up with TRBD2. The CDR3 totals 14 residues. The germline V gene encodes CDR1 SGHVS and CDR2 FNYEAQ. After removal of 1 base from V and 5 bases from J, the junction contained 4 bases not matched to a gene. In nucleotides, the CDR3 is TGTGCCAGCAGCTTAGTTATGGGAGGGGAGACCCAGTACTTC. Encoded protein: CASSLVMGGETQYF.

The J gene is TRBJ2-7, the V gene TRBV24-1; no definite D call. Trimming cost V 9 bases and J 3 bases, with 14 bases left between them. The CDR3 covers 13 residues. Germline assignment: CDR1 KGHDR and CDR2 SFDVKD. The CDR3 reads CATRSEASYEQYF. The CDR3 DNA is TGTGCCACCCGGAGCGAGGCAAGCTACGAGCAGTACTTC.

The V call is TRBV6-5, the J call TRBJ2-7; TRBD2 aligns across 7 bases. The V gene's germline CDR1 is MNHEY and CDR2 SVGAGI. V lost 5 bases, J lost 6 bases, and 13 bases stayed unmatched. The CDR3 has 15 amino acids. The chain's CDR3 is CASSPDRPGGREQYF. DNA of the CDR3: TGTGCCAGCAGTCCCGACCGACCGGGGGGACGCGAGCAGTACTTC.

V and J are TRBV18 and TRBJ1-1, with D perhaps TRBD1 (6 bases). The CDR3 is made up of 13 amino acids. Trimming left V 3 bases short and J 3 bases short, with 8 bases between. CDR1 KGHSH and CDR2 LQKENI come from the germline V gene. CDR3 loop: CASSPDSHTEAFF. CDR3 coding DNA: TGTGCCAGCTCACCGGACAGTCACACTGAAGCTTTCTTT.

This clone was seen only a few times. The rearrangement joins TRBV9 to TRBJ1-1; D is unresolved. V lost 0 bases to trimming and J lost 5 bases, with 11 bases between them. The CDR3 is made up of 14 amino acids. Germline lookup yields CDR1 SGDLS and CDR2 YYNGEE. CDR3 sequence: CASSVEREDTEAFF. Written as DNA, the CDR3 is TGTGCCAGCAGCGTAGAGCGGGAGGATACTGAAGCTTTCTTT.

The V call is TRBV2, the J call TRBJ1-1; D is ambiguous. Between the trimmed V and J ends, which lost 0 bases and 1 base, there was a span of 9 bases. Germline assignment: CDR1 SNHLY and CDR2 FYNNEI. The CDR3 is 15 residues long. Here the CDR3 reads CASSEAQVKNTEAFF. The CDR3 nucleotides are TGTGCCAGCAGTGAAGCCCAGGTCAAGAACACTGAAGCTTTCTTT. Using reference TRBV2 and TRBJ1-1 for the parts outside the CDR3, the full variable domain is EPEVTQTPSHQVTQMGQEVILRCVPISNHLYFYWYRQILGQKVEFLVSFYNNEISEKSEIFDDQFSVERPDGSNFTLKIRSTKLEDSAMYFCASSEAQVKNTEAFFGQGTRLTVV.

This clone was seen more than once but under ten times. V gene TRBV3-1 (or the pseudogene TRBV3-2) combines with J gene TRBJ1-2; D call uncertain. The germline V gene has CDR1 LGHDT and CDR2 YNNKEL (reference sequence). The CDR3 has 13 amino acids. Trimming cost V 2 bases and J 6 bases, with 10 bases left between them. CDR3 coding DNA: TGTGCCAGCAGCCAACTTTCAGTCCATGGCTACACCTTC. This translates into CASSQLSVHGYTF.

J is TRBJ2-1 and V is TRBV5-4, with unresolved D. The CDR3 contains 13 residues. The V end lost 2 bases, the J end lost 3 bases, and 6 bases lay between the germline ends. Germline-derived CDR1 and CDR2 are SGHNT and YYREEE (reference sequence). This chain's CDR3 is CASSLRNYNEQFF. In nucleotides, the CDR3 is TGTGCCAGCAGCTTAAGGAACTACAATGAGCAGTTCTTC.

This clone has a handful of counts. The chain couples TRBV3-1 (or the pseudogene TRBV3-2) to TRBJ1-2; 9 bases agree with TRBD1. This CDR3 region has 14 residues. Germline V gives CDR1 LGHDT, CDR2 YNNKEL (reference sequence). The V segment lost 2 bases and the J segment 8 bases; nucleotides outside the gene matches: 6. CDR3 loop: CASSQPQGAEGYTF. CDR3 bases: TGTGCCAGCAGCCAACCACAGGGGGCTGAGGGCTACACCTTC.

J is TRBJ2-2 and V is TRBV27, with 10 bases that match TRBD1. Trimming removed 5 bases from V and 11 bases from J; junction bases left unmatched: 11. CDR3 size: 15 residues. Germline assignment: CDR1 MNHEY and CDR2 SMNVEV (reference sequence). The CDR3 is CASSQLGTGVFELFF. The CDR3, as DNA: TGTGCCAGCAGTCAACTCGGGACAGGGGTGTTCGAGCTGTTTTTT.

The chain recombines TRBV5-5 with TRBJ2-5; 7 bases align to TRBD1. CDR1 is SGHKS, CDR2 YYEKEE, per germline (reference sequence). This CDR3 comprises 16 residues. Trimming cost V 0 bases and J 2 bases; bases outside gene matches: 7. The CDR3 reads CASSLEVQGRQETQYF. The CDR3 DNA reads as TGTGCCAGCAGCTTGGAGGTACAGGGGCGACAAGAGACCCAGTACTTC.

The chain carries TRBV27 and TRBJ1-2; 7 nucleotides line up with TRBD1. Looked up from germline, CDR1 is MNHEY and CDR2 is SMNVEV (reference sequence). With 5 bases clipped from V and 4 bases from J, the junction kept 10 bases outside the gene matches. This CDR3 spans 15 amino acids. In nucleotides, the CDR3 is TGTGCCAGCAGTCCAACGACAGGGATTCTCTATGGCTACACCTTC. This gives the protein CASSPTTGILYGYTF.